The sequence of this TCR beta chain was determined in a study of blood T cells in healthy people across ages. The sample holds a few counts of this clonotype. Its antigen remains unknown. Study-wide results and limits: With age, beta diversity per million T cells declined roughly linearly, significantly by approximately 40. One million T cells yielded diversity estimates that were considered underestimates.

CDR1 and CDR2 (germline): LGHDT, YNNKEL (reference sequence). V gave up 2 bases and J gave up 1 base; unmatched junction bases: 8. The CDR3 runs to 16 residues. Primed by a sample-barcoded 5' primer and a J-beta primer mix, a second PCR proceeded for 7 to 11 cycles. Each of the cDNA molecules was tagged by a template-switch adaptor with 12 random nucleotides. Each of the samples gave a minimum of 3 million paired-end reads that contained CDR3. TCRdb called the 5' RACE reads again in MiXCR, with one record for every CDR3 protein. This sample has hundreds of thousands of distinct CDR3 sequences, with under 45% found just once.

What was sequenced was blood. V gene TRBV3-1 combines with J gene TRBJ2-7; 7 positions agree with TRBD1. The TCR comes from a man in his fifties or sixties in good health. The chain's CDR3 is CASSQRYAGGSYEQYF. The CDR3, as DNA: TGTGCCAGCAGCCAACGTTACGCAGGGGGTTCCTACGAGCAGTACTTC.